Below are 25 T cell receptor beta chains sequenced from a single sample in a study of radiation and T cells in renal cell carcinoma. Stated time point: baseline pretreatment blood. Treatment described: 15 Gy SBRT to primary tumor, nephrectomy 4 weeks later. The repertoire was sequenced with immunoSEQ multiplex PCR; TCRdb's copy has only in-frame clones and lacks some. The sample comprises about 140,000 clones, roughly 85% of which are singletons, and around a quarter rests with the top ten. The sample in question was blood, obtained from a patient whose treatment included radiotherapy and nephrectomy. The source is a woman aged 50 to 60 with renal cell carcinoma.

The rearrangement uses TRBV7-8 and TRBJ2-5, with 7 bases fitting TRBD2. J lost 3 bases, V lost 0 bases, and 4 bases had no gene match. Germline CDR1 is SGHVS and CDR2 is FQNEAQ. The CDR3 totals 15 residues. DNA for the CDR3: TGTGCCAGCAGCTTAGCTTCGGGGAGGGAAGAGACCCAGTACTTC. Amino acid sequence: CASSLASGREETQYF.

The V and J genes are TRBV7-9 and TRBJ1-2; TRBD1 matches at 9 bases. The ends lost 3 bases at V and 3 bases at J; junction bases unmatched: 2. The CDR3 consists of 14 residues. The germline gives CDR1 SEHNR, CDR2 FQNEAQ (reference sequence). The CDR3 spells CASSFRTGDYGYTF. CDR3 DNA sequence: TGTGCCAGCAGCTTCAGGACAGGGGACTATGGCTACACCTTC.

The chain has TRBV29-1 and TRBJ1-4, with 7 bases fitting TRBD1. This CDR3 has 13 amino acids. With V trimmed by 7 bases and J by 2 bases, 4 bases remained unmatched. The germline CDR1 and CDR2 sequences are SQVTM and ANQGSEA. The CDR3 sequence is CSAHRGTNEKLFF. The CDR3, as DNA: TGCAGCGCCCACAGGGGCACTAATGAAAAACTGTTTTTT.

The chain carries TRBV9 and TRBJ2-5, with 10 bases identical to TRBD2. Germline CDR1 reads SGDLS; CDR2 reads YYNGEE. After removal of 0 bases from V and 2 bases from J, the junction contained 7 bases not matched to a gene. The CDR3 is made up of 17 amino acids. CDR3 residues: CASSVGAGGPVQETQYF. The DNA of the CDR3 is TGTGCCAGCAGCGTAGGAGCGGGGGGGCCCGTACAAGAGACCCAGTACTTC.

The chain has TRBV7-2 and TRBJ2-5; TRBD2 matches 7 bases. Germline-derived CDR1 and CDR2 are SGHTA and FQGNSA. V lost 4 bases to trimming and J lost 5 bases; unmatched junction nucleotides: 10. This CDR3 spans 15 amino acids. The CDR3 DNA reads TGTGCCAGCAGCTCCTCGTCCGGGGAGGGGGAGACCCAGTACTTC. This encodes CASSSSSGEGETQYF.

The chain joins TRBV30 to TRBJ2-3; D is perhaps TRBD1 or TRBD2 (5 bases each). V lost 2 bases, J lost 3 bases, and 15 bases lay in between. Germline V lookup: CDR1 GTSNPN, CDR2 SVGIG (reference sequence). The CDR3 sequence is 15 residues long. The CDR3 sequence is CAWSLQASGTDTQYF. The CDR3 DNA is TGTGCCTGGAGTCTACAGGCGAGCGGAACAGATACGCAGTATTTT.

In its sample, this clone was seen once. The chain uses TRBV19 and TRBJ2-7; TRBD1 matches at 10 bases. The germline gives CDR1 LNHDA, CDR2 SQIVND (reference sequence). The CDR3 sequence is 14 residues long. V lost 6 bases, J lost 4 bases, and 6 bases stayed unmatched. The CDR3 region is CASRRDRGFYEQYF. Written as DNA, the CDR3 is TGTGCCAGTAGGCGGGACAGGGGATTTTACGAGCAGTACTTC.

The V and J genes are TRBV7-2 and TRBJ2-7; maybe TRBD1 (5 bases). The germline V gene encodes CDR1 SGHTA and CDR2 FQGNSA. Between the trimmed V and J ends, which lost 4 bases and 2 bases, there was a span of 12 bases. The CDR3 covers 14 residues. The CDR3 bases are TGTGCCAGCAGCTCCCAGGGCCGTACCTACGAGCAGTACTTC. This encodes CASSSQGRTYEQYF.

The chain employs TRBV7-2 and TRBJ2-2; TRBD2 matches 11 bases. The CDR3 sequence is 15 residues long. Per germline, CDR1 SGHTA and CDR2 FQGNSA. V shed 5 bases and J 6 bases; nucleotides not matched to a gene: 5. CDR3 in DNA: TGTGCCAGCAGCGTTAGCGGGGGGGCCTCCGGGGAGCTGTTTTTT. It specifies CASSVSGGASGELFF.

Comments on this clone: The junction departs from the called germline gene at one end, perhaps through a read error. The rearrangement joins TRBV6-5 to TRBJ2-5; 7 positions agree with TRBD2. The CDR3 is made up of 15 amino acids. The germline V gene has CDR1 MNHEY and CDR2 SVGAGI. CDR3 loop: CASSYSPSGQESQYF. CDR3 sequence (DNA): TGTGCCAGCAGTTACTCGCCTAGCGGCCAAGAGTCCCAGTACTTC.

This chain joins TRBV7-2 and TRBJ1-5; D call uncertain. CDR3 size: 16 residues. The V end was cut by 1 base, the J end by 2 bases, with 12 bases between. CDR1 and CDR2 from the germline V gene are SGHTA and FQGNSA. Written as DNA, the CDR3 is TGTGCCAGCAGCTTAGACGGGGAGTTGCGCAATCAGCCCCAGCATTTT. Its translation is CASSLDGELRNQPQHF.

The gene calls are TRBV6-7 and TRBJ2-2; no firm D call. TRBV6-7 is an ORF for which the function is uncertain. The CDR3 is 11 residues long. V was pared by 7 bases and J by 8 bases, with 8 bases between. CDR3 nucleotide sequence: TGTGCCAGCACCCTTCGAGGGGAGCTGTTTTTT. Translation gives CASTLRGELFF.

This rearrangement joins TRBV10-1 to TRBJ2-5; 8 bases map to TRBD2. V gave up 8 bases and J gave up 5 bases; unmatched junction bases: 13. In germline, CDR1 is WNHNN, CDR2 SYGVQD (reference sequence). The CDR3 is 15 amino acids. The CDR3 reads CASPSDGSGKETQYF. CDR3 coding DNA: TGCGCCAGCCCCTCGGACGGTAGCGGGAAGGAGACCCAGTACTTC.

The gene calls are TRBV4-3 and TRBJ1-4, with D unclear. V lost 3 bases, J lost 8 bases, and 10 bases lay in between. This CDR3 is built from 13 residues. Per germline, CDR1 LGHNA and CDR2 YSLEER. The CDR3 loop is CASSQEVREKLFF. CDR3 bases: TGCGCCAGCAGCCAGGAGGTCCGGGAAAAACTGTTTTTT.

The J gene is TRBJ2-7, the V gene TRBV5-5; D is perhaps TRBD1 (5 bases). The CDR3 is 12 residues long. Germline V gives CDR1 SGHKS, CDR2 YYEKEE (reference sequence). Trimming took 4 bases from V and 6 from J, leaving 11 bases between them. This chain's CDR3 is CASSEDRGEQYF. The DNA of the CDR3 is TGTGCCAGCAGCGAGGATAGGGGCGAGCAGTACTTC. Full variable domain (outside the CDR3, taken from reference TRBV5-5 and TRBJ2-7): DAGVTQSPTHLIKTRGQQVTLRCSPISGHKSVSWYQQVLGQGPQFIFQYYEKEERGRGNFPDRFSARQFPNYSSELNVNALLLGDSALYLCASSEDRGEQYFGPGTRLTVT.

The V and J genes are TRBV7-2 and TRBJ2-3; D ambiguous. The CDR3 is 17 amino acids. With 1 base removed from V and 3 bases from J, the gap between germline ends came to 17 bases. Looked up from germline, CDR1 is SGHTA and CDR2 is FQGNSA. The CDR3 loop reads CASSLVGVQTLTDTQYF. DNA of the CDR3: TGTGCCAGCAGCTTAGTGGGCGTACAGACTCTTACAGATACGCAGTATTTT.

The V call is TRBV5-7, the J call TRBJ2-2; D is unclear. TRBV5-7 is given ORF status, its function remaining uncertain. V lost 0 bases and J lost 0, with 9 bases in between. CDR3 size: 16 residues. This CDR3 is CASSLAVSANTGELFF. In nucleotides, the CDR3 is TGTGCCAGCAGCTTGGCCGTCAGCGCGAACACCGGGGAGCTGTTTTTT.

The CDR3 sequence is CASSVATSPNTGELFF. As DNA, the CDR3 is TGTGCCAGCAGCGTAGCTACGTCCCCGAACACCGGGGAGCTGTTTTTT. J is TRBJ2-2 and V is TRBV9; D is unresolved. The length of the CDR3 is 16 residues. Germline assignment: CDR1 SGDLS and CDR2 YYNGEE. V shed 0 bases and J shed 0 bases, with 9 bases lying between them.

The J gene is TRBJ2-1, the V gene TRBV11-2; 10 nucleotides align to TRBD2. The V and J ends lost 5 bases and 0 bases, in that order; junction bases with no gene match: 7. Per germline, CDR1 SGHAT and CDR2 FQNNGV. The CDR3 is 17 amino acids. CDR3 in DNA: TGTGCCAGCAGCGTTCTAGCGGGAGTTCGCTCCTACAATGAGCAGTTCTTC. Its translation is CASSVLAGVRSYNEQFF.

This sequence joins TRBV7-2 and TRBJ2-5; no firm D call. This CDR3 contains 11 residues. Trimming cost V 4 bases and J 3 bases, with 3 bases left between them. The germline gives CDR1 SGHTA, CDR2 FQGNSA. The CDR3 coding sequence is TGTGCCAGCAGCTCGGAAGAGACCCAGTACTTC. Encoded protein: CASSSEETQYF. The variable domain in full, with the rest retrieved from reference TRBV7-2 and TRBJ2-5, is GAGVSQSPSNKVTEKGKDVELRCDPISGHTALYWYRQSLGQGLEFLIYFQGNSAPDKSGLPSDRFSAERTGGSVSTLTIQRTQQEDSAVYLCASSSEETQYFGPGTRLLVL.

In this sample, this clone turned up once. The genes are TRBV9 and TRBJ2-5; the match to TRBD2 covers 10 bases. Germline CDR1 is SGDLS and CDR2 is YYNGEE. With V trimmed by 0 bases and J by 5 bases, 4 bases remained unmatched. The CDR3 runs to 15 residues. CDR3 amino acids: CASSVGPTSGETQYF. For the CDR3, the DNA is TGTGCCAGCAGCGTAGGTCCGACTAGCGGGGAGACCCAGTACTTC.

The chain uses TRBV10-3 and TRBJ1-3; 12 nucleotides align to TRBD1. CDR3 size: 18 residues. Germline V gene data show CDR1 as ENHRY and CDR2 as SYGVKD. After removal of 8 bases from V and 0 bases from J, the junction contained 11 bases not matched to a gene. CDR3 loop: CAIRPGQGALSSGNTIYF. CDR3 nucleotides: TGTGCCATCCGACCGGGACAGGGGGCCCTTAGCTCTGGAAACACCATATATTTT.

The chain joins TRBV4-1 to TRBJ2-3, with D tentatively TRBD2 (5 bases). Trimming took 0 bases from V and 4 from J, leaving 11 bases between them. The CDR3 is 15 amino acids. The germline gives CDR1 MGHRA, CDR2 YSYEKL. In nucleotides, the CDR3 is TGCGCCAGCAGCCAAGAGGCGGGTCTTGCAGATACGCAGTATTTT. Protein sequence: CASSQEAGLADTQYF.

This chain links TRBV5-6 with TRBJ1-5; D call uncertain. In germline, CDR1 is SGHDT, CDR2 YYEEEE. The length of the CDR3 is 14 residues. The ends were cut back, 3 bases at V and 9 bases at J, with 16 bases in the middle. The chain's CDR3 is CASSSVTAVGPQHF. Here the CDR3 DNA reads TGTGCCAGCAGCTCAGTGACGGCCGTAGGGCCCCAGCATTTT.

This clone came up once. This chain joins TRBV7-2 and TRBJ2-7; no clear D gene. Germline loops: CDR1 SGHTA, CDR2 FQGNSA. Trimming took off 0 bases at V and 5 bases at J, with 5 bases between the two ends. The CDR3 totals 12 residues. CDR3 coding DNA: TGTGCCAGCAGCTTAGCGTACCACGAGCAGTACTTC. Translated: CASSLAYHEQYF.